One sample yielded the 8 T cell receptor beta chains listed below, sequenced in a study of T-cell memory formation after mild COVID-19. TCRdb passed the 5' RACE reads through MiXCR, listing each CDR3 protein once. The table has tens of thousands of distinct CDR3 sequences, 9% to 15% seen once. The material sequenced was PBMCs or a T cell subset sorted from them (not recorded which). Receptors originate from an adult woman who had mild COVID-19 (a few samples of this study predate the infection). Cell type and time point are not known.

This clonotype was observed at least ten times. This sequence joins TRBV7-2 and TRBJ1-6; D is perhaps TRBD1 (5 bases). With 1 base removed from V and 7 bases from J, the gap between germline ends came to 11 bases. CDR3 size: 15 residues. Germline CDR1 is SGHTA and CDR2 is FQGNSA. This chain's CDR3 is CASSLDRSSNSPLHF. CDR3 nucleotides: TGTGCCAGCAGCTTAGACAGGTCTTCGAATTCACCCCTCCACTTT.

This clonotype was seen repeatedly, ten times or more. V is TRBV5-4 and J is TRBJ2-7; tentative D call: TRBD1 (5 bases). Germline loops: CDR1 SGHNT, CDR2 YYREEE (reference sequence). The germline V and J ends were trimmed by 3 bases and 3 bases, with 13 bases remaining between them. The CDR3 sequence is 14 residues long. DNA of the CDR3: TGTGCCAGCAGCTCAAAGGGGCGAAACTACGAGCAGTACTTC. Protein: CASSSKGRNYEQYF.

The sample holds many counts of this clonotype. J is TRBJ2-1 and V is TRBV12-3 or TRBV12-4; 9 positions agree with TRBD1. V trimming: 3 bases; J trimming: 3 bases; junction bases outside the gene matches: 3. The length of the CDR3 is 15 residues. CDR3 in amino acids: CASSLDRGLYNEQFF. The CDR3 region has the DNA TGTGCCAGCAGTTTGGACAGGGGCCTCTACAATGAGCAGTTCTTC.

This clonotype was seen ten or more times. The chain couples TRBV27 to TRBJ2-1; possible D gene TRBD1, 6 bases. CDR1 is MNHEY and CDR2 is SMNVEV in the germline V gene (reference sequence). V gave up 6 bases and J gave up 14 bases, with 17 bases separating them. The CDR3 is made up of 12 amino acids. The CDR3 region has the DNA TGTGCCAGCAGGCACCTTGCAGGGGAAGAGTTCTTC. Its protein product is CASRHLAGEEFF.

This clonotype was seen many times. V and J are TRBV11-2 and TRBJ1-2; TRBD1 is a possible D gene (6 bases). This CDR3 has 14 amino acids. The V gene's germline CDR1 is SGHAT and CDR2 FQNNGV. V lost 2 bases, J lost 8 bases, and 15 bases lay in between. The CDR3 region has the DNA TGTGCCAGCAGCTTACCCGACAGGTTTGAGGGCTACACCTTC. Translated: CASSLPDRFEGYTF.

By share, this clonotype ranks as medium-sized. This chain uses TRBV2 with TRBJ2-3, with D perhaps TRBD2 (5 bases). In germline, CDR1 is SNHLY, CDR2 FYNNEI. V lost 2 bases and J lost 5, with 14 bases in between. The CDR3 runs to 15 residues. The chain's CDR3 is CASSERMSRGDTQYF. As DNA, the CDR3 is TGTGCCAGCAGTGAAAGGATGAGTCGGGGAGATACGCAGTATTTT.

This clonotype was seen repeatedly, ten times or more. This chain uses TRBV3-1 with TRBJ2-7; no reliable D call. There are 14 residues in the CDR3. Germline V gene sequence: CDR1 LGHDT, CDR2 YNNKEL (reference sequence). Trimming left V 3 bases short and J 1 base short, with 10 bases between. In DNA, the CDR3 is TGTGCCAGCAGCCAGTTCGGACCGTCCTACGAGCAGTACTTC. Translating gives CASSQFGPSYEQYF.

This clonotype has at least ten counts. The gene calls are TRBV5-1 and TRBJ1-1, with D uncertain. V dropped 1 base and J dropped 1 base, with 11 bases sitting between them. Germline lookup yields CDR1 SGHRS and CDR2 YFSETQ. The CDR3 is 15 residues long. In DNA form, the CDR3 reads TGCGCCAGCAGCTTGTGGCAGATTGAGAACACTGAAGCTTTCTTT. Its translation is CASSLWQIENTEAFF. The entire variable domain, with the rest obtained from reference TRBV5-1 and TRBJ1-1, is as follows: KAGVTQTPRYLIKTRGQQVTLSCSPISGHRSVSWYQQTPGQGLQFLFEYFSETQRNKGNFPGRFSGRQFSNSRSEMNVSTLELGDSALYLCASSLWQIENTEAFFGQGTRLTVV.